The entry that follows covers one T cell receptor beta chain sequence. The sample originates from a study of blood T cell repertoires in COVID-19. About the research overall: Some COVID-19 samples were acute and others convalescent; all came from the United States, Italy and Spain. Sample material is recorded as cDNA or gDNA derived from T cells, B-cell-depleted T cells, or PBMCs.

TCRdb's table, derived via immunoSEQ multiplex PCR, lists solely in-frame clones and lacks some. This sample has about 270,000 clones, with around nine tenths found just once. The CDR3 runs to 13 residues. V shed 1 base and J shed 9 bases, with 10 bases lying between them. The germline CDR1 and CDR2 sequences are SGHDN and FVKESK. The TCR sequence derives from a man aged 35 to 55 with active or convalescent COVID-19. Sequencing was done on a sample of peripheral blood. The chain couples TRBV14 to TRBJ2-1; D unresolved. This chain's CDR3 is CASSQAVTGEQFF. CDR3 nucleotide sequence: TGTGCCAGCAGCCAAGCCGTCACGGGTGAGCAGTTCTTC.